This T cell receptor (beta chain) was captured in a study of T cells in Graves' hyperthyroidism and ophthalmopathy. Notes on the study in general: A model built on 13 V-J features separated ophthalmopathy from stable hyperthyroidism.

J gave up 7 bases and V 7 bases, and 9 bases lay outside the gene matches. CDR1 is MNHNS and CDR2 is SASEGT in the germline V gene. The CDR3 contains 14 residues. Worth noting for this clonotype: Its specificity is not known.

With duration under 3 months, ophthalmopathy was active: Clinical Activity Score at least 3, NOSPECS at least 4. Exclusion followed for patients with uncontrolled infection, other autoimmune disease, pregnancy or lactation. Diagnoses rested on clinical symptoms, serum thyroxine and TRAb, thyroid ultrasound and orbital computed tomography. The TCR beta CDR3 regions underwent amplification using RNA transcripts as the source. With the HTBI primer set, the TCR CDR3 went through a first round of RT-PCR. TCRdb reanalysed the multiplex PCR reads using MiXCR and keeps one entry per CDR3 protein. The table records around 530,000 distinct CDR3 sequences, under 20% of them present only once.

The chain recombines TRBV6-1 with TRBJ2-1; TRBD1 agrees at 8 bases. Sequencing was carried out using blood. This TCR came from a woman under 30 with Graves' ophthalmopathy. The CDR3 nucleotides are TGTGCCAGCACTCCGACAGGGGTTAAGAATGAGCAGTTCTTC. This gives the protein CASTPTGVKNEQFF.